This T cell receptor (beta chain) originates from a study of T cells in Graves' hyperthyroidism and ophthalmopathy. This clonotype was seen ten or more times. The V gene's germline CDR1 is DFQATT and CDR2 SNEGSKA (reference sequence). Trimming took 6 bases from V and 0 from J; bases not matched to a gene: 9. This CDR3 has 15 residues. Uncontrolled infection, other autoimmune disease, pregnancy or lactation excluded patients. Source material for PBMCs was roughly 10 ml fresh peripheral blood. Using RNA transcripts as the source, TCR beta CDR3 regions were amplified. Initially, a first-round RT-PCR of the TCR CDR3 employed the HTBI primer set. One entry per CDR3 protein, called by TCRdb with MiXCR from the multiplex PCR reads. The data contain 300,000 or so distinct CDR3 sequences, over 15% of them singletons.

This clonotype was obtained from a woman aged 55-69 years with Graves' ophthalmopathy. The chain carries TRBV20-1 and TRBJ1-2; TRBD1 matches 8 bases. Sequences were obtained from blood. CDR3: CSAPGQGSSNYGYTF. As DNA, the CDR3 is TGCAGTGCCCCTGGACAGGGCTCTTCTAACTATGGCTACACCTTC.